One sample yielded the 23 T cell receptor beta chains listed below, sequenced in a study of T cells in Graves' hyperthyroidism and ophthalmopathy (dated by TCRdb to between 2017 and 2020). The receptor library was made with multiplex PCR. TCRdb records Illumina HiSeq 2000 as the sequencer. The TCR beta CDR3 regions were amplified from the RNA transcripts. The first round of RT-PCR for the TCR CDR3 was performed with the HTBI primer set and the Qiagen OneStep RT-PCR kit. TCRdb took the public reads, trimmed them with fastp at Q25, ran MiXCR for clone calling and kept in-frame beta chains. Duplicate CDR3 protein sequences are folded into a single record with the most common DNA and genes. Present in this sample are 400,000 or so distinct CDR3 sequences, roughly 15% of which were seen just once. Clones ranked in the top ten supply roughly 19% of the sample. Input material: blood. The receptors originated from a woman aged 60-75 years with Graves' ophthalmopathy.

The CDR3 loop reads CAIAGGSTDTQYF. The CDR3, as DNA: TGTGCCATCGCGGGGGGGAGCACAGATACGCAGTATTTT. The V call is TRBV10-3, the J call TRBJ2-3; 9 nucleotides match TRBD2. There are 13 residues in the CDR3. Per germline, CDR1 ENHRY and CDR2 SYGVKD. V shed 8 bases and J 0 bases; nucleotides not matched to a gene: 0.

This clonotype was seen ten or more times. The V and J genes are TRBV28 and TRBJ2-2, with TRBD1 matching 10 bases. This CDR3 region has 16 residues. Trimming at V came to 2 bases and at J to 3 bases, leaving 3 bases not matched to a gene. CDR1 is MDHEN and CDR2 is SYDVKM in the germline V gene. CDR3 amino acids: CASSLIGQGDTGELFF. DNA of the CDR3: TGTGCCAGCAGTTTAATAGGACAGGGGGACACCGGGGAGCTGTTTTTT.

This clonotype was seen ten or more times. The chain is built from TRBV20-1 and TRBJ2-3, with 16 bases lining up with TRBD2. J was trimmed by 5 bases and V by 3 bases; bases with no gene match: 5. Germline V CDR1 and CDR2: DFQATT, SNEGSKA (reference sequence). The CDR3 is 16 residues long. This CDR3 reads CSASGTSGRAVDTQYF. The CDR3 nucleotides read TGCAGTGCTAGTGGGACTAGCGGGAGGGCCGTAGATACGCAGTATTTT.

This clonotype was seen many times. This chain's CDR3 is CASRSGGPDNEKLFF. The CDR3 nucleotides are TGTGCCAGCAGGTCTGGGGGACCTGATAATGAAAAACTGTTTTTT. J is TRBJ1-4 and V is TRBV6-1; D perhaps matches TRBD1 (5 bases). With 6 bases removed from V and 4 bases from J, the gap between germline ends came to 15 bases. The CDR3 covers 15 residues. Germline CDR1 MNHNS, CDR2 SASEGT.

This clonotype showed up just a few times. The CDR3 DNA sequence: TGCAGTGCTGGAGTCCGGAACCCCCCCGAGACCCAGTACTTC. Translating it yields CSAGVRNPPETQYF. V and J are TRBV20-1 and TRBJ2-5; D ambiguous. Trimming took 5 bases from V and 5 from J, leaving 18 bases between them. CDR3 length equals 14 residues. Germline loops: CDR1 DFQATT, CDR2 SNEGSKA (reference sequence).

CDR3 sequence: CATSEPGTGAEAFF. The CDR3 DNA is TGTGCCACCAGTGAGCCCGGGACAGGGGCTGAAGCTTTCTTT. The chain is built from TRBV24-1 and TRBJ1-1; 10 nucleotides agree with TRBD1. The CDR3 totals 14 residues. Unmatched junction bases numbered 4, after V lost 4 bases and J lost 6 bases. The germline V gene encodes CDR1 KGHDR and CDR2 SFDVKD.

This clonotype was counted at least ten times. This rearrangement joins TRBV7-6 to TRBJ2-5, with D perhaps TRBD1 (6 bases). Trimming took 2 bases from V and 1 from J, leaving 14 bases between them. Germline V gives CDR1 SGHVS, CDR2 FNYEAQ. The CDR3 loop spans 16 amino acids. The CDR3 bases are TGTGCCAGCAGCTTAAGGCAGGGGTTGGCCCAAGAGACCCAGTACTTC. Translated, it gives CASSLRQGLAQETQYF. Full variable domain (remainder filled in from reference TRBV7-6 and TRBJ2-5): GAGVSQSPRYKVTKRGQDVALRCDPISGHVSLYWYRQALGQGPEFLTYFNYEAQQDKSGLPNDRFSAERPEGSISTLTIQRTEQRDSAMYRCASSLRQGLAQETQYFGPGTRLLVL.

The rearrangement links TRBV2 to TRBJ1-6; 8 nucleotides line up with TRBD1. Per germline, CDR1 SNHLY and CDR2 FYNNEI. The CDR3 sequence is 16 residues long. V lost 4 bases, J lost 4 bases, and 6 bases stayed unmatched. CDR3 amino acids: CASSVQGVGYNSPLHF. For the CDR3, the DNA is TGTGCCAGCAGTGTACAGGGGGTCGGATATAATTCACCCCTCCACTTT.

This clonotype was counted a few times. V and J are TRBV5-1 and TRBJ2-7; the match to TRBD2 covers 11 bases. Trimming at V came to 3 bases and at J to 4 bases, leaving 9 bases not matched to a gene. The germline V gene encodes CDR1 SGHRS and CDR2 YFSETQ. The CDR3 covers 16 residues. The CDR3 DNA reads as TGCGCCAGCAGCTCGATGACGGGACTAGCGGCTTACGAGCAGTACTTC. Protein: CASSSMTGLAAYEQYF.

With regard to this clonotype: A much larger clone lies a single base off, so this may be a read error. This CDR3 reads CPSSLNGGTRGQETQYF. CDR3 nucleotide sequence: TGTCCCAGCAGCTTAAACGGAGGGACTAGGGGCCAAGAGACCCAGTACTTC. The chain employs TRBV7-3 and TRBJ2-5; 8 bases match TRBD2. CDR1 SGHTA and CDR2 FQGTGA come from the germline V gene. This CDR3 spans 17 amino acids.

The chain recombines TRBV7-2 with TRBJ2-1; 10 bases agree with TRBD2. In germline, CDR1 is SGHTA, CDR2 FQGNSA. The CDR3 sequence is 15 residues long. The trim removed 5 bases at V and 14 bases at J, leaving 15 bases unmatched. The CDR3 here is CASSRNLLEREGKFF. In DNA, the CDR3 is TGTGCCAGCAGCCGAAATTTATTGGAGCGGGAGGGGAAGTTCTTC.

There are many counts of this clonotype. This chain joins TRBV2 and TRBJ2-7; D uncertain. The CDR3 contains 15 residues. Germline lookup yields CDR1 SNHLY and CDR2 FYNNEI. V dropped 4 bases and J dropped 2 bases, with 15 bases sitting between them. The CDR3 protein is CASSGGRVVTYEQYF. The CDR3 DNA reads as TGTGCCAGCAGTGGAGGACGGGTTGTGACCTACGAGCAGTACTTC.

Notes on this clonotype: A clone one base away is much larger, so this may be a read error. This sequence joins TRBV6-1 and TRBJ2-7; D is possibly TRBD2 (7 bases). This CDR3 contains 14 residues. The germline V gene has CDR1 MNHNS and CDR2 SASEGT. Between the trimmed V and J ends, which lost 7 bases and 3 bases, there was a span of 16 bases. Here the CDR3 DNA reads TGTGCCAGCATCCGGGGGGCTAGTATCTACGAGCAGTACTTC. This encodes CASIRGASIYEQYF.

This clonotype was observed at least ten times. The chain joins TRBV6-2 or TRBV6-3 to TRBJ2-1; tentatively, D is TRBD1 (6 bases). Germline V lookup: CDR1 MNHEY, CDR2 SVGEGT. The CDR3 is 13 amino acids. The germline V and J ends were trimmed by 5 bases and 9 bases, with 14 bases remaining between them. The CDR3 nucleotides are TGTGCCAGCAGTGCTACAGGGCTAACTGAGCAGTTCTTC. The encoded protein is CASSATGLTEQFF.

With respect to this clonotype: A much more abundant neighbour one base away suggests this may be a read error. V usage is TRBV15 and J usage is TRBJ2-7; D uncertain. CDR1 LNHNV and CDR2 YYDKDF come from the germline V gene (reference sequence). There are 15 residues in the CDR3. The CDR3 region has the DNA TGTGCCACCAGCGGAGATCTGCTGAAACCCTACGAGCAGTACTTC. Protein sequence: CATSGDLLKPYEQYF. Together with reference TRBV15 and TRBJ2-7, the CDR3 gives the full variable domain: DAMVIQNPRYQVTQFGKPVTLSCSQTLNHNVMYWYQQKSSQAPKLLFHYYDKDFNNEADTPDNFQSRRPNTSFCFLDIRSPGLGDTAMYLCATSGDLLKPYEQYFGPGTRLTVT.

The CDR3 sequence is CSGAGQGISGELFF. CDR3 sequence (DNA): TGCAGCGGTGCGGGACAGGGGATATCCGGGGAGCTGTTTTTT. The chain employs TRBV29-1 and TRBJ2-2; TRBD1 matches 10 bases. Germline V CDR1 and CDR2: SQVTM, ANQGSEA. CDR3 length: 14 residues. With V trimmed by 7 bases and J by 6 bases, 8 bases remained unmatched.

On this clonotype itself: One junction end disagrees with the germline gene, perhaps due to a read error. V and J are TRBV6-1 and TRBJ2-1; D is unclear. Germline CDR1 and CDR2: MNHNS and SASEGT. The CDR3 sequence is 9 residues long. As DNA, the CDR3 is TGTGCCAGCTACAGTGAGCAGTTCTTC. Translated: CASYSEQFF.

The chain joins TRBV27 to TRBJ2-7; tentatively, D is TRBD1 or TRBD2 (7 bases each). The CDR3 consists of 15 residues. Germline CDR1 is MNHEY and CDR2 is SMNVEV (reference sequence). V dropped 5 bases and J dropped 1 base, with 15 bases sitting between them. CDR3 amino acids: CASSPDREGSYEQYF. CDR3 DNA: TGTGCCAGCAGTCCTGACAGGGAGGGGTCCTACGAGCAGTACTTC.

This clonotype was seen repeatedly, ten times or more. The chain links TRBV10-2 to TRBJ2-5; TRBD2 is a possible D gene (6 bases). In germline, CDR1 is WSHSY, CDR2 SAAADI. CDR3 length: 11 residues. The V and J ends lost 7 bases and 10 bases respectively, with 13 bases between them. The CDR3 loop is CASTSMGLQYF. The CDR3 coding sequence is TGCGCCAGCACCTCGATGGGACTCCAGTACTTC.

The rearrangement uses TRBV7-2 and TRBJ1-6, with TRBD1 as a possible D gene (6 bases). The V gene's germline CDR1 is SGHTA and CDR2 FQGNSA. V shed 5 bases and J shed 7 bases, with 15 bases lying between them. The CDR3 covers 15 residues. The DNA of the CDR3 is TGTGCCAGCAGCACCCCCACAGGGAGGAATTCACCCCTCCACTTT. This gives the protein CASSTPTGRNSPLHF.

This clonotype has only a few counts. The chain uses TRBV29-1 and TRBJ2-5; 7 bases agree with TRBD1. The CDR3 is 10 residues long. V gave up 8 bases and J gave up 4 bases; unmatched junction bases: 1. Germline CDR1 SQVTM, CDR2 ANQGSEA. The CDR3 nucleotides read TGCAGCTACAGGGGAGAGACCCAGTACTTC. It specifies CSYRGETQYF.

The sample holds many counts of this clonotype. The rearrangement links TRBV4-1 to TRBJ1-4; possible D gene TRBD1, 5 bases. Germline V CDR1 and CDR2: MGHRA, YSYEKL. V gave up 4 bases and J gave up 8 bases, with 14 bases separating them. The CDR3 is 14 residues long. The chain's CDR3 is CASSPPGREEKLFF. In nucleotides, the CDR3 is TGCGCCAGCAGCCCCCCGGGACGGGAAGAAAAACTGTTTTTT.

The rearrangement links TRBV6-1 to TRBJ2-2, with 7 bases that match TRBD1. Germline V gene data show CDR1 as MNHNS and CDR2 as SASEGT. Trimming removed 4 bases from V and 6 bases from J; junction bases left unmatched: 8. The CDR3 contains 15 residues. Written as DNA, the CDR3 is TGTGCCAGCAGTGTTCTACAGGGGATACCCGGGGAGCTGTTTTTT. Its translation: CASSVLQGIPGELFF.